This entry lists 30 T cell receptor beta chains sequenced from one sample in a study of blood T cell repertoires in COVID-19. Method: immunoSEQ multiplex PCR; TCRdb's copy keeps in-frame clones and lacks some. Here the sample spans roughly 70,000 clones, about nine tenths being singletons. The material sequenced was peripheral blood. The receptors here all came from a woman aged 80 or over with active or convalescent COVID-19.

This chain joins TRBV27 and TRBJ2-3; TRBD2 agrees at 7 bases. The junction had 1 base not matched to a gene; V was cut back by 3 bases and J by 4 bases. This CDR3 region has 13 residues. Per the germline V gene, CDR1 is MNHEY and CDR2 is SMNVEV (reference sequence). CDR3 nucleotides: TGTGCCAGCAGTTTGGGGGGGTCAGATACGCAGTATTTT. This sequence encodes CASSLGGSDTQYF.

The gene calls are TRBV7-9 and TRBJ1-2, with D tentatively TRBD1 (5 bases). The V gene lost 10 bases and the J gene lost 5 bases, with 17 bases spanning the gap. CDR1 is SEHNR, CDR2 FQNEAQ, per germline (reference sequence). The CDR3 is 13 residues long. DNA of the CDR3: TGTGCCATCACACCGCCGGGACTTTATGGCTACACCTTC. Translated: CAITPPGLYGYTF.

The chain joins TRBV9 to TRBJ1-1, with 8 bases fitting TRBD1. The CDR3 extends over 14 amino acids. The ends lost 2 bases at V and 5 bases at J; junction bases unmatched: 5. Germline V gene sequence: CDR1 SGDLS, CDR2 YYNGEE. The CDR3 sequence: CASSVETGETEAFF. In DNA form, the CDR3 reads TGTGCCAGCAGCGTGGAGACAGGGGAGACTGAAGCTTTCTTT.

The genes are TRBV28 and TRBJ2-5, with TRBD2 as a possible D gene (6 bases). Germline CDR1 reads MDHEN; CDR2 reads SYDVKM. The V end lost 3 bases, the J end lost 3 bases, and 14 bases lay between the germline ends. This CDR3 is built from 15 residues. CDR3 loop: CASSFRGYSKETQYF. The CDR3 DNA follows: TGTGCCAGCAGTTTTCGGGGGTACTCGAAAGAGACCCAGTACTTC.

The chain has TRBV6-5 and TRBJ2-1; D is perhaps TRBD1 (5 bases). V dropped 10 bases and J dropped 6 bases, with 10 bases sitting between them. CDR3 length: 11 residues. Germline V CDR1 and CDR2: MNHEY, SVGAGI. CDR3 bases: TGTGCCACCGACAGTCTCAATGAGCAGTTCTTC. Translating gives CATDSLNEQFF.

This clone occurred once. This chain uses TRBV7-2 with TRBJ2-1, with 8 bases lining up with TRBD2. The CDR3 totals 14 residues. Germline V gene lookup returns CDR1 SGHTA and CDR2 FQGNSA. Trimming took 8 bases from V and 4 from J; bases not matched to a gene: 7. This chain's CDR3 is CASGTSGGYNEQFF. The CDR3 DNA is TGTGCCAGCGGGACCAGCGGGGGTTACAATGAGCAGTTCTTC.

This rearrangement joins TRBV20-1 to TRBJ2-3, with TRBD2 identical over 8 bases. The CDR3 length is 15 residues. Per germline, CDR1 DFQATT and CDR2 SNEGSKA (reference sequence). The V and J ends lost 3 bases and 2 bases, in that order; junction bases with no gene match: 7. The CDR3: CSASRISGATDTQYF. DNA of the CDR3: TGCAGTGCTAGTCGGATTAGCGGGGCCACAGATACGCAGTATTTT.

The chain has TRBV20-1 and TRBJ1-2; tentatively, D is TRBD1 (5 bases). The CDR3 has 13 amino acids. Looked up from germline, CDR1 is DFQATT and CDR2 is SNEGSKA (reference sequence). V was clipped by 3 bases and J by 5 bases, with 13 bases between them. The CDR3 nucleotides are TGCAGTGCTAGTCCCCAGGGCTTGTATGGCTACACCTTC. Its protein is CSASPQGLYGYTF.

The chain couples TRBV10-2 to TRBJ1-1; no clear D gene. Germline V lookup: CDR1 WSHSY, CDR2 SAAADI. The CDR3 is 13 residues long. The V gene lost 7 bases and the J gene lost 2 bases, with 11 bases spanning the gap. In DNA, the CDR3 is TGCGCCAGCATGGGCCAGGTAAACACTGAAGCTTTCTTT. Its protein product is CASMGQVNTEAFF.

The chain couples TRBV5-6 to TRBJ1-1, with 10 positions matching TRBD1. The junction had 0 bases not matched to a gene; V was cut back by 3 bases and J by 1 base. The CDR3 has 14 amino acids. The V gene's germline CDR1 is SGHDT and CDR2 YYEEEE. Written as DNA, the CDR3 is TGTGCCAGCAGCTGGGACAGGGGGAACACTGAAGCTTTCTTT. This translates into CASSWDRGNTEAFF.

J is TRBJ1-1 and V is TRBV27; 7 nucleotides match TRBD1. The CDR3 has 14 amino acids. Germline V gene sequence: CDR1 MNHEY, CDR2 SMNVEV (reference sequence). After removal of 6 bases from V and 1 base from J, the junction contained 5 bases not matched to a gene. Here the CDR3 DNA reads TGTGCCAGCAGCTACAGGGGCTGGAACACTGAAGCTTTCTTT. Its protein product is CASSYRGWNTEAFF.

The CDR3 region has the DNA TGTGCCAGCAGCCTAACAGGGGATTCACCCCTCCACTTT. As protein: CASSLTGDSPLHF. The chain couples TRBV14 to TRBJ1-6; 7 bases line up with TRBD1. V lost 4 bases to trimming and J lost 8 bases; unmatched junction nucleotides: 2. Germline CDR1 SGHDN, CDR2 FVKESK. This CDR3 has 13 residues.

This chain uses TRBV28 with TRBJ2-3; 11 bases are a match to TRBD2. The germline V gene has CDR1 MDHEN and CDR2 SYDVKM. V trimming: 5 bases; J trimming: 5 bases; junction bases outside the gene matches: 15. The CDR3 contains 18 residues. This CDR3 reads CASSPPPRLAGSQDTQYF. Written as DNA, the CDR3 is TGTGCCAGCAGTCCCCCTCCGAGACTAGCGGGGTCGCAAGATACGCAGTATTTT.

V gene TRBV15 combines with J gene TRBJ2-3; D gene ambiguous. This CDR3 has 13 residues. Germline-derived CDR1 and CDR2 are LNHNV and YYDKDF (reference sequence). V dropped 4 bases and J dropped 2 bases, with 7 bases sitting between them. CDR3 sequence: CATSISTTDTQYF. CDR3 nucleotide sequence: TGTGCCACCAGCATTAGTACCACAGATACGCAGTATTTT.

The chain employs TRBV7-7 and TRBJ1-1; D not certain. Germline V gene lookup returns CDR1 SSHAT and CDR2 FNYEAQ (reference sequence). Trimming left V 5 bases short and J 0 bases short, with 16 bases between. CDR3 length: 16 amino acids. For the CDR3, the DNA is TGTGCCAGCAGCCTCGGAGGGAAGGGTATGAACACTGAAGCTTTCTTT. It translates to CASSLGGKGMNTEAFF. The whole variable domain, filled in from reference TRBV7-7 and TRBJ1-1, reads GAGVSQSPRYKVTKRGQDVTLRCDPISSHATLYWYQQALGQGPEFLTYFNYEAQPDKSGLPSDRFSAERPEGSISTLTIQRTEQRDSAMYRCASSLGGKGMNTEAFFGQGTRLTVV.

The chain is built from TRBV6-2 or TRBV6-3 and TRBJ1-1; D gene unclear. The CDR3 is made up of 12 amino acids. V lost 0 bases and J lost 8, with 7 bases in between. Per germline, CDR1 MNHEY and CDR2 SVGEGT. CDR3 loop: CASSYSPREAFF. The CDR3 DNA follows: TGTGCCAGCAGTTACTCGCCCAGGGAAGCTTTCTTT.

The chain has TRBV6-4 and TRBJ2-3; TRBD1 might be the D (5 bases). The CDR3 is 15 residues long. Germline CDR1 is MRHNA and CDR2 is SNTAGT. The V end was cut by 3 bases, the J end by 0 bases, with 10 bases between. The CDR3 region is CASSESSGSTDTQYF. The CDR3 DNA reads TGTGCCAGCAGTGAATCTTCAGGGAGCACAGATACGCAGTATTTT.

The chain combines TRBV3-1 (or the pseudogene TRBV3-2) with TRBJ1-1; possible D gene TRBD1, 5 bases. The germline V and J ends were trimmed by 0 bases and 4 bases, with 9 bases remaining between them. CDR1 LGHDT and CDR2 YNNKEL come from the germline V gene (reference sequence). The CDR3 extends over 14 amino acids. This CDR3 is CASSQEGRGTEAFF. As DNA, the CDR3 is TGTGCCAGCAGCCAAGAGGGGCGGGGCACTGAAGCTTTCTTT.

This chain joins TRBV5-4 and TRBJ2-6; 8 positions agree with TRBD1. Trimming at V came to 0 bases and at J to 1 base, leaving 6 bases not matched to a gene. Per the germline V gene, CDR1 is SGHNT and CDR2 is YYREEE (reference sequence). This CDR3 has 18 amino acids. This chain's CDR3 is CASSLARTGLSGANVLTF. CDR3 nucleotides: TGTGCCAGCAGCTTGGCCCGGACAGGGTTATCTGGGGCCAACGTCCTGACTTTC.

This chain uses TRBV18 with TRBJ2-2; D possibly corresponds to TRBD2 (5 bases). The V end lost 5 bases, the J end lost 3 bases, and 10 bases lay between the germline ends. Germline-derived CDR1 and CDR2 are KGHSH and LQKENI. The CDR3 loop spans 14 amino acids. The CDR3 region is CASSSTSYTGELFF. DNA of the CDR3: TGTGCCAGCTCATCCACTAGTTACACCGGGGAGCTGTTTTTT.

The chain links TRBV7-3 to TRBJ2-6, with 11 positions matching TRBD2. The CDR3 is made up of 19 amino acids. Losses at the gene ends were 4 bases for V and 0 bases for J; bases not matched to a gene: 8. CDR1 is SGHTA and CDR2 is FQGTGA in the germline V gene. This CDR3 is CASSSSLAGGFSGANVLTF. The CDR3 DNA is TGTGCCAGCAGCTCCTCTCTAGCGGGGGGTTTCTCTGGGGCCAACGTCCTGACTTTC.

In its sample, this clone was seen once. This chain links TRBV14 with TRBJ1-6; TRBD1 is a possible D gene (5 bases). Germline V CDR1 and CDR2: SGHDN, FVKESK. The ends were cut back, 4 bases at V and 9 bases at J, with 10 bases in the middle. The CDR3 is 13 residues long. CDR3 nucleotides: TGTGCCAGCAGCCTCAGGGTTGGTTCACCCCTCCACTTT. It codes for CASSLRVGSPLHF.

This chain links TRBV5-4 with TRBJ1-1; maybe TRBD1 (5 bases). The CDR3 is 14 residues long. V shed 1 base and J shed 1 base, with 8 bases lying between them. The germline V gene has CDR1 SGHNT and CDR2 YYREEE (reference sequence). The DNA for the CDR3 is TGTGCCAGCAGCTTGCAGGGTCAGAACACTGAAGCTTTCTTT. This sequence encodes CASSLQGQNTEAFF.

The chain combines TRBV28 with TRBJ2-1, with TRBD2 as a possible D gene (6 bases). The germline V and J ends were trimmed by 8 bases and 9 bases, with 20 bases remaining between them. The CDR3 sequence is 14 residues long. Germline-derived CDR1 and CDR2 are MDHEN and SYDVKM. The CDR3 nucleotides read TGTGCCAGCGCCCTCCTTTCCGCGGGGCGTGAGCAGTTCTTC. Translation: CASALLSAGREQFF.

The chain joins TRBV3-1 (or the pseudogene TRBV3-2) to TRBJ2-3, with 12 bases aligning to TRBD2. The CDR3 is 17 amino acids. V lost 3 bases, J lost 0 bases, and 4 bases stayed unmatched. Germline V gene sequence: CDR1 LGHDT, CDR2 YNNKEL (reference sequence). CDR3 in amino acids: CASSHGLAGTSTDTQYF. DNA of the CDR3: TGTGCCAGCAGCCACGGACTAGCGGGGACTAGCACAGATACGCAGTATTTT.

This chain connects TRBV6-5 to TRBJ2-7, with 8 bases matching TRBD2. The CDR3 extends over 14 amino acids. J lost 2 bases, V lost 6 bases, and 6 bases had no gene match. CDR1 is MNHEY, CDR2 SVGAGI, per germline. CDR3 sequence: CASSYSGEAYEQYF. CDR3 bases: TGTGCCAGCAGCTATAGCGGGGAGGCCTACGAGCAGTACTTC.

A word on this clone: The sample has other DNA sequences that encode this CDR3 too. CDR3 loop: CASSPSGGNQPQHF. CDR3 DNA: TGTGCCAGCTCACCATCCGGGGGCAATCAGCCCCAGCATTTT. This rearrangement joins TRBV18 to TRBJ1-5; D remains ambiguous. Germline lookup yields CDR1 KGHSH and CDR2 LQKENI. The CDR3 totals 14 residues. With 2 bases removed from V and 2 bases from J, the gap between germline ends came to 7 bases.

The rearrangement joins TRBV10-1 to TRBJ1-1; D may be TRBD1 (6 bases). The CDR3 contains 15 residues. The germline V gene has CDR1 WNHNN and CDR2 SYGVQD (reference sequence). Between the trimmed V and J ends, which lost 0 bases and 1 base, there was a span of 9 bases. CDR3 sequence reads: CASSESRGGNTEAFF. The DNA for the CDR3 is TGCGCCAGCAGTGAGTCCAGAGGGGGGAACACTGAAGCTTTCTTT.

The chain links TRBV7-2 to TRBJ1-6; a weak D match, TRBD1 (5 bases). Germline values: CDR1 SGHTA, CDR2 FQGNSA. The CDR3 consists of 14 residues. V shed 3 bases and J shed 7 bases, with 10 bases lying between them. CDR3 nucleotides: TGTGCCAGCAGCTTGGAGGGGTACAATTCACCCCTCCACTTT. This encodes CASSLEGYNSPLHF.

This chain joins TRBV6-5 and TRBJ1-3; TRBD1 agrees at 7 bases. The CDR3 extends over 15 amino acids. V gave up 5 bases and J gave up 1 base; unmatched junction bases: 5. Germline lookup yields CDR1 MNHEY and CDR2 SVGAGI. DNA for the CDR3: TGTGCCAGCAGTAGGGGACAGCATTCTGGAAACACCATATATTTT. Translation gives CASSRGQHSGNTIYF.